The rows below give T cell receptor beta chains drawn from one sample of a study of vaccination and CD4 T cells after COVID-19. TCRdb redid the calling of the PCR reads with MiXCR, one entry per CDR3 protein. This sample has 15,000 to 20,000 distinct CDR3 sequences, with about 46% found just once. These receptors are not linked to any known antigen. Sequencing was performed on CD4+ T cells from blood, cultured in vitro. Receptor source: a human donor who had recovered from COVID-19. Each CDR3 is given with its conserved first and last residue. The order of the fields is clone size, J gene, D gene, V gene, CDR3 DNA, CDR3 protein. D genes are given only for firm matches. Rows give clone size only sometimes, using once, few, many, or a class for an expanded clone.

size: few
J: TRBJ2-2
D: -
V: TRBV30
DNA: TGTGCCGGCTTAACGAACACCGGGGAGCTGTTTTTT
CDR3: CAGLTNTGELFF

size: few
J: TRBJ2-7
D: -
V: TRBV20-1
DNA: TGCAGTGCTGAAGATCTGGGGACCTACGAGCAGTACTTC
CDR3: CSAEDLGTYEQYF

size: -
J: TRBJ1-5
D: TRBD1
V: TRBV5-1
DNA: TGCGCCAGCAGCTTGTGGGGACAGAGCAATCAGCCCCAGCATTTT
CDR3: CASSLWGQSNQPQHF

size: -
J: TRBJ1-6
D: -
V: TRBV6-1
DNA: TGTGCCAGCAGCCCCGCGGGGAGGGGGAATTCACCCCTCCACTTT
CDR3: CASSPAGRGNSPLHF

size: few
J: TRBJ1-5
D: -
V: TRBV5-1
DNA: TGCGCCAGCAGCTCGGGGTCGGCGGATGTCAATCAGCCCCAGCATTTT
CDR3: CASSSGSADVNQPQHF

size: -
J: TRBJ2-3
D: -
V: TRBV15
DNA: TGTGCCACCAGCAGAGGGATATACACAGATACGCAGTATTTT
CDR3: CATSRGIYTDTQYF

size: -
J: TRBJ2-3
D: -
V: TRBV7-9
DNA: TGTGCCAGCTTCAACGGGGTAGGAGATACGCAGTATTTT
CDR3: CASFNGVGDTQYF

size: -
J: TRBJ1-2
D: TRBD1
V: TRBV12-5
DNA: TGTGCTAGTGGTTTGGTACATGGACAGGGGGTAGATGAGGGTGGCTACACCTTC
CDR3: CASGLVHGQGVDEGGYTF

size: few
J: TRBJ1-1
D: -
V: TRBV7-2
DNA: TGTGCCAGCAGCTTACCCCACCGGAACACTGAAGCTTTCTTT
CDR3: CASSLPHRNTEAFF

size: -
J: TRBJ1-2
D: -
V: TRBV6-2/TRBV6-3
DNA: TGTGCCAGCAGTTACTCGAACCCGTTATATGGCTACACCTTC
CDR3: CASSYSNPLYGYTF

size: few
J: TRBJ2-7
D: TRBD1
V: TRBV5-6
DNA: TGTGCCAGCAGCTGGACAGGTAGGGCCGAGCAGTACTTC
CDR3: CASSWTGRAEQYF

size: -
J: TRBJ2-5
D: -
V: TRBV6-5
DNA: TGTGCCAGCAGTTCCCTATCAGGGGGGCAAGAGACCCAGTACTTC
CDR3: CASSSLSGGQETQYF

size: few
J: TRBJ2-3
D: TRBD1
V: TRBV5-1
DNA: TGCGCCAGCAGCTTCGGACAGGGGGCAGGAGATACGCAGTATTTT
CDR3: CASSFGQGAGDTQYF

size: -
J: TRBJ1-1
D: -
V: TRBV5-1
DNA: TGCGCCAGCAGCTCCATATCGGGCGTTTCGAACACTGAAGCTTTCTTT
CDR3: CASSSISGVSNTEAFF

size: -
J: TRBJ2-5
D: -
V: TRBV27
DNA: TGTGCCAGCAATCGGGACGGTCCGCGGGAGACCCAGTACTTC
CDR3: CASNRDGPRETQYF

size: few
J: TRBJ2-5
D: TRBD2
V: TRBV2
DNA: TGTGCCAGCACTAGACTAGCGGGCCAGCAAGAGACCCAGTACTTC
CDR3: CASTRLAGQQETQYF

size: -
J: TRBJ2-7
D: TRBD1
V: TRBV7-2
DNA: TGTGCCAGCAGGTCGACAGGGACCTACGAGCAGTACTTC
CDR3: CASRSTGTYEQYF

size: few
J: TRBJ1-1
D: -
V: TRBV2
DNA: TGTGCCAGCGTTAGGGGCAGGGCGAACACTGAAGCTTTCTTT
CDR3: CASVRGRANTEAFF

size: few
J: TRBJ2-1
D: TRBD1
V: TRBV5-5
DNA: TGTGCCAGCAGCTCCGCAGGGGGCCTAGCACTCTTC
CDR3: CASSSAGGLALF

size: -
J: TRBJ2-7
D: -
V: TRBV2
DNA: TGTGCCAGCAGTGAAGCGCTTCGGGTGGGGGAGCAGTACTTC
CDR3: CASSEALRVGEQYF

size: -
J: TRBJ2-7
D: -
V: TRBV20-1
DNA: TGCAGTGCTAGAGTGGGAGAAGGGCGCGGATACGAGCAGTACTTC
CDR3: CSARVGEGRGYEQYF

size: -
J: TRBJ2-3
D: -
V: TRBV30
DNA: TGTGCCTGGACCGAGAGTACAGATACGCAGTATTTT
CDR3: CAWTESTDTQYF

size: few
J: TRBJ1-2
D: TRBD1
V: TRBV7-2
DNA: TGTGCCAGCAGCCTCCACACCGGGACAGCCTATGGCTACACCTTC
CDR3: CASSLHTGTAYGYTF

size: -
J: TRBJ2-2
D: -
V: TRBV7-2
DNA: TGTGCCAGCAGCTTAAGGTTCGGCGGGACGAACACCGGGGAGCTGTTTTTT
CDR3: CASSLRFGGTNTGELFF

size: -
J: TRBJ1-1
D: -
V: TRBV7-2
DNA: TGTGCCAGCAGCATACACCAGAACACTGAAGCTTTCTTT
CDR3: CASSIHQNTEAFF

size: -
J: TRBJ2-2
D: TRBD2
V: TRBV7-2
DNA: TGTGCCAGCAGCTTAGCCCTAGCGGGGAACACCGGGGAGCTGTTTTTT
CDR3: CASSLALAGNTGELFF

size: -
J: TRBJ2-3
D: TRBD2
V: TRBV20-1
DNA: TGCAGTGCTAGAAGGCTTACTAGCGGGGGGCCCACAGATACGCAGTATTTT
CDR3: CSARRLTSGGPTDTQYF

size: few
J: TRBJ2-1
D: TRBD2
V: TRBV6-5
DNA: TGTGCCAGCAGTTCCGGGACTAGCGGGTTTGAGCAGTTCTTC
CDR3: CASSSGTSGFEQFF

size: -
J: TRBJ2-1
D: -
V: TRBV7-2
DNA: TGTGCCAGCGGCGTTCGAGGAGGCAGGAATGAGCAGTTCTTC
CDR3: CASGVRGGRNEQFF

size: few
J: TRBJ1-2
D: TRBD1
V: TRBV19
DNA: TGTGCCAGCGAAACAGGGGGCCACAGGGCCTTGCGTGGCTACACCTTC
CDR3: CASETGGHRALRGYTF

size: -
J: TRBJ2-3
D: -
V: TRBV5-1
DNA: TGCGCCAGCAGCGGAAAATCCGGGACTCCCCCAGGTACGCAGTATTTT
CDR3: CASSGKSGTPPGTQYF

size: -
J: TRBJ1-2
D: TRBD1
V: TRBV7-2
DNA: TGTGCCAGCAGCTTAGAAGGGACAGGGGCGGTCTATGGCTACACCTTC
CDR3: CASSLEGTGAVYGYTF

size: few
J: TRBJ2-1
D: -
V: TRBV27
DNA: TGTGCCAGCAGAAGACAGCCAAGCTCCTACAATGAGCAGTTCTTC
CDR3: CASRRQPSSYNEQFF

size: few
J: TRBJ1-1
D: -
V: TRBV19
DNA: TGTGCCAGTAGTATACTTCCGGGCACTGAAGCTTTCTTT
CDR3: CASSILPGTEAFF

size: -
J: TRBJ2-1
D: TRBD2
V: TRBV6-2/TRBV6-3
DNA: TGTGCCAGCAGACCCAGCGGGAGGGGGTACAATGAGCAGTTCTTC
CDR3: CASRPSGRGYNEQFF

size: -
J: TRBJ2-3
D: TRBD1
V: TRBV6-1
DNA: TGTGCCAGCAAACAGGGGGATACGCAGTATTTT
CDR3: CASKQGDTQYF

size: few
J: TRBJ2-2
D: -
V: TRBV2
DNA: TGTGCCAGCAGTGGACTAGCGAACACCGGGGAGCTGTTTTTT
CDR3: CASSGLANTGELFF

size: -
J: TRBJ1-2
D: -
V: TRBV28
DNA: TGTGCCAGCAAGTTAACCAGTTACGGCTACACCTTC
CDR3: CASKLTSYGYTF

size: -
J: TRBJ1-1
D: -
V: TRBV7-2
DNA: TGTGCCAGCAGCACTCCGGCCCTATCCTCTAGGGTTTTCTTT
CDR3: CASSTPALSSRVFF

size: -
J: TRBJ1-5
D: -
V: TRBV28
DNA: TGTGCCAGCAGTTTACCCTCAAACTATCAGCCCCAGCATTTT
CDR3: CASSLPSNYQPQHF

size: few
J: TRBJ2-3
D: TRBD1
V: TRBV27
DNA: TGTGCCAGCAGTCTCACCGGGACAGGATTCACAGATACGCAGTATTTT
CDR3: CASSLTGTGFTDTQYF

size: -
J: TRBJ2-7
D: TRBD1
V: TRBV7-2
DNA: TGTGCCAGCAGCTCCAGAAGGCAACAGGGGGCAGTGTACGAGCAGTACTTC
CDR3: CASSSRRQQGAVYEQYF